Listed here are 9 T cell receptor beta chains from one sample, sequenced in a study of cytomegalovirus exposure and HLA in healthy donors. Here immunoSEQ multiplex PCR was the method, and the copy in TCRdb shows in-frame clones only, minus some. Of about 98,000 clones listed, roughly 85% are singletons. Sequences were obtained from PBMCs. The receptors shown here come from a woman between 25 and 40 years old in good health and CMV-seronegative.

The chain recombines TRBV2 with TRBJ2-4, with TRBD1 identical over 7 bases. CDR1 is SNHLY, CDR2 FYNNEI, per germline. This CDR3 comprises 13 residues. V gave up 4 bases and J gave up 7 bases; unmatched junction bases: 4. DNA of the CDR3: TGTGCCAGCAGTGCTGGGACAGTTAACATTCAGTACTTC. This gives the protein CASSAGTVNIQYF. Drawing the rest from reference TRBV2 and TRBJ2-4, the complete variable domain is EPEVTQTPSHQVTQMGQEVILRCVPISNHLYFYWYRQILGQKVEFLVSFYNNEISEKSEIFDDQFSVERPDGSNFTLKIRSTKLEDSAMYFCASSAGTVNIQYFGAGTRLSVL.

The V call is TRBV15, the J call TRBJ2-5; 10 positions match TRBD1. The CDR3 is 17 residues long. The V gene end was trimmed by 0 bases and the J gene end by 1 base; junction bases not matched to a gene: 5. Germline values: CDR1 LNHNV, CDR2 YYDKDF (reference sequence). The CDR3 loop reads CATSRDPWTGGQETQYF. CDR3 coding DNA: TGTGCCACCAGCAGAGATCCCTGGACAGGGGGCCAAGAGACCCAGTACTTC.

The count of this clone is one. The chain joins TRBV5-1 to TRBJ1-3; D uncertain. CDR3 length: 13 residues. Trimming removed 3 bases at V and 0 bases at J, with 4 bases between. Per germline, CDR1 SGHRS and CDR2 YFSETQ. The CDR3 sequence is CASSSSSGNTIYF. Here the CDR3 DNA reads TGCGCCAGCAGCTCCTCCTCTGGAAACACCATATATTTT.

V gene TRBV7-9 combines with J gene TRBJ1-4; unclear D gene. The CDR3 runs 16 residues. CDR1 and CDR2 (germline): SEHNR, FQNEAQ (reference sequence). V was pared by 5 bases and J by 7 bases, with 20 bases between. CDR3 amino acids: CASSPQATSRSEKLFF. CDR3 in DNA: TGTGCCAGCAGCCCCCAGGCGACAAGTAGAAGTGAAAAACTGTTTTTT.

The chain carries TRBV5-3 and TRBJ2-7, with D hard to call. TRBV5-3 is placed among ORFs of uncertain function. The V end lost 7 bases, the J end lost 4 bases, and 15 bases lay between the germline ends. This CDR3 has 13 amino acids. Here the CDR3 reads CARPWAHLYEQYF. CDR3 DNA sequence: TGTGCCAGACCATGGGCCCACCTGTACGAGCAGTACTTC.

The chain uses TRBV29-1 and TRBJ2-1; 7 bases are a match to TRBD2. The length of the CDR3 is 15 residues. Trimming removed 6 bases from V and 6 bases from J; junction bases left unmatched: 14. From germline, CDR1 is SQVTM and CDR2 ANQGSEA. The CDR3 DNA is TGCAGCGTCTCAGGGACGGCGGGGGTTCGCAATGAGCAGTTCTTC. Residues: CSVSGTAGVRNEQFF.

The rearrangement uses TRBV6-5 and TRBJ1-4; no firm D call. Deletions cut 7 bases from V and 5 bases from J, with 14 bases between. The CDR3 loop spans 14 amino acids. Germline lookup yields CDR1 MNHEY and CDR2 SVGAGI. This chain's CDR3 is CASKRSQPNEKLFF. For the CDR3, the DNA is TGTGCCAGCAAGAGGTCGCAACCCAATGAAAAACTGTTTTTT.

This rearrangement joins TRBV9 to TRBJ1-3, with D possibly being TRBD1 (6 bases). Trimming took off 0 bases at V and 0 bases at J, with 10 bases between the two ends. Germline-derived CDR1 and CDR2 are SGDLS and YYNGEE. The CDR3 sequence is 16 residues long. CDR3 sequence (DNA): TGTGCCAGCAGCGTAGCTCCACAGGGCTCTGGAAACACCATATATTTT. Translating it yields CASSVAPQGSGNTIYF.

This chain links TRBV19 with TRBJ1-5; a possible D gene is TRBD1 (6 bases). Trimming left V 8 bases short and J 0 bases short, with 14 bases between. The CDR3 has 15 amino acids. Germline V gene sequence: CDR1 LNHDA, CDR2 SQIVND (reference sequence). The CDR3 DNA reads as TGTGCCAGTCACAGGGTCCCAAATAGCAATCAGCCCCAGCATTTT. As protein: CASHRVPNSNQPQHF.